The 8 T cell receptor beta chains reported below all come from one sample, sequenced in a study of neurological immune-mediated disorders. In TCRdb, the 5' RACE reads were re-called with MiXCR into one record per CDR3 protein. The sample gives roughly 100,000 distinct CDR3 sequences, around 3.6% of which show up once; around 3.1% is in the top ten. The sequencing input was PBMCs. The receptors stem from a woman in her forties or fifties with multiple sclerosis.

This clonotype was picked up many times. The chain combines TRBV5-5 with TRBJ2-1, with D uncertain. The CDR3 contains 15 residues. V shed 0 bases and J shed 0 bases, with 7 bases lying between them. Germline lookup yields CDR1 SGHKS and CDR2 YYEKEE (reference sequence). Here the CDR3 DNA reads TGTGCCAGCAGCTTGGACTGGAGCTCCTACAATGAGCAGTTCTTC. It yields the protein CASSLDWSSYNEQFF.

As for this clonotype: This may be a read error, as it is one base from a much larger clone. V usage is TRBV20-1 and J usage is TRBJ1-5; D might be TRBD1 (5 bases). V was shortened by 6 bases and J by 2 bases, with 17 bases between the two germline ends. The CDR3 runs 15 residues. The V gene's germline CDR1 is DFQATT and CDR2 SNEGSKA (reference sequence). This CDR3 reads CSAQGNRIGNQPQHF. For the CDR3, the DNA is TGCAGTGCCCAGGGAAACAGGATCGGCAATCAGCCCCAGCATTTT.

This clonotype has at least ten counts. The CDR3 DNA follows: TGCAGTGCCCCGACGGGACGGACATATGGCTACACCTTC. The encoded protein is CSAPTGRTYGYTF. V and J are TRBV20-1 and TRBJ1-2; the D gene is possibly TRBD1 (5 bases). Looked up from germline, CDR1 is DFQATT and CDR2 is SNEGSKA (reference sequence). Trimming shortened V by 6 bases and J by 5 bases, and 16 bases separated the two germline ends. This CDR3 has 13 amino acids.

This clonotype was detected ten times or more. The V gene is TRBV5-1, the J gene TRBJ2-7; D is possibly TRBD1 (6 bases). The CDR3 is 16 residues long. V lost 0 bases to trimming and J lost 6 bases, with 19 bases between them. Germline CDR1 reads SGHRS; CDR2 reads YFSETQ. CDR3 DNA sequence: TGCGCCAGCAGCTTGGACTACGGCCACCCACAGGGCGAGCAGTACTTC. This translates into CASSLDYGHPQGEQYF.

This clonotype was observed at least ten times. The chain uses TRBV20-1 and TRBJ1-3; D not resolved. CDR1 and CDR2 from the germline V gene are DFQATT and SNEGSKA (reference sequence). CDR3 length: 12 residues. V lost 4 bases, J lost 8 bases, and 12 bases lay in between. The CDR3: CSAKFRLDTIYF. Written as DNA, the CDR3 is TGCAGTGCTAAGTTCAGGCTTGACACCATATATTTT.

This clonotype was detected many times. The chain links TRBV5-1 to TRBJ1-2; tentative D call: TRBD1 (5 bases). The germline V and J ends were trimmed by 4 bases and 4 bases, with 14 bases remaining between them. The germline gives CDR1 SGHRS, CDR2 YFSETQ. The CDR3 has 14 amino acids. The CDR3 loop reads CASSPSGRSYGYTF. DNA of the CDR3: TGCGCCAGCAGCCCCTCAGGGAGGAGCTATGGCTACACCTTC.

Turning to this clonotype: Germline and junction disagree at one end, which may indicate a read error. This chain links TRBV5-5 with TRBJ1-5; no clear D gene. The CDR3 is 16 amino acids. Germline V gives CDR1 SGHKS, CDR2 YYEKEE (reference sequence). Written as DNA, the CDR3 is TGTGCCAGCAGCTTGGGGTCTCGGAATAGCAATAAGACCCAGAATTTT. It specifies CASSLGSRNSNKTQNF.

This sequence joins TRBV19 and TRBJ2-7; 9 positions agree with TRBD1. Trimming removed 6 bases from V and 7 bases from J; junction bases left unmatched: 7. The CDR3 sequence is 13 residues long. The V gene's germline CDR1 is LNHDA and CDR2 SQIVND (reference sequence). CDR3 nucleotide sequence: TGTGCCAGTAGACAGGGGGCTTCTTGGGAGCAGTACTTC. It specifies CASRQGASWEQYF.